This T cell receptor (beta chain) was identified during a study of identical twins. There are many counts of this clonotype. Per germline, CDR1 DFQATT and CDR2 SNEGSKA (reference sequence). This CDR3 spans 16 amino acids. Trimming took 0 bases from V and 5 from J, leaving 19 bases between them. Each CDR3 protein is one row after TCRdb ran MiXCR on the 5' RACE reads. The data contain about 890,000 distinct CDR3 sequences, about 12% of them singletons. The data also belong to a second study, concerning yellow fever vaccine responses in identical twins.

The TCR comes from a woman aged 18-29 years in good health. The V and J genes are TRBV20-1 and TRBJ1-1, with D perhaps matching TRBD1 (5 bases). The source material was PBMCs. The CDR3 loop reads CSARDLALPGWTEAFF. The DNA of the CDR3 is TGCAGTGCTAGAGACCTTGCCCTCCCAGGGTGGACTGAAGCTTTCTTT.